This T cell receptor beta chain is from a study of blood T cell repertoires in COVID-19. At the level of the study: COVID-19 samples from acute and convalescent phases originated in the United States, Italy and Spain. Sources were T cells, B-cell-depleted T cells, or PBMCs; the material itself was cDNA or gDNA.

Per the study methods: Counts of nucleated cells, estimated from reference gene primer amplification, were obtained. Profiled with immunoSEQ multiplex PCR; TCRdb holds only in-frame clones, not every one. Clone size and V and J calls were adopted from that table, with D and trimming inferred from the DNA. The sample contains around 110,000 clones, 75% to 90% of which appear only once. This CDR3 is 12 amino acids long. Between the trimmed V and J ends, which lost 0 bases and 5 bases, there was a span of 5 bases. Per the germline V gene, CDR1 is SGHRS and CDR2 is YFSETQ. The chain couples TRBV5-1 to TRBJ2-5; D remains unclear. The sequence came from a man aged 65 to 79 with acute or convalescent COVID-19. The specimen was peripheral blood. The CDR3 DNA is TGCGCCAGCAGCTTGGGACTGGAGACCCAGTACTTC. This codes for CASSLGLETQYF.